This entry is about one T cell receptor (beta chain). The sample belongs to a study of blood T cells in healthy people across ages. Using a J-beta primer mix together with a sample-barcoded 5' primer, a second PCR was run for roughly 7 to 11 cycles. The yield of each sample was at least 2.5 million CDR3-containing paired-end reads. TCRdb processed the 5' RACE reads anew with MiXCR; each CDR3 protein has one entry. The sample carries 600,000 or so distinct CDR3 sequences, roughly 43% recorded once. Germline assignment: CDR1 SGHVS and CDR2 FNYEAQ. Unmatched junction bases numbered 6, after V lost 4 bases and J lost 0 bases. The CDR3 spans 15 residues.

Specimen: blood. The clonotype originates from an elderly man in good health. The genes are TRBV7-6 and TRBJ2-7; 7 positions match TRBD1. CDR3 coding DNA: TGTGCCAGCAGCTCTACAGGGGATTTCTCCTACGAGCAGTACTTC. The encoded protein is CASSSTGDFSYEQYF.